The source of this TCR beta chain is a study of blood T cells in healthy people across ages. General study points: Diversity figures based on one million T cells were deemed too low.

With a J-beta primer mix and a sample-barcoded 5' primer, a second PCR ran about 7 to 11 cycles. Tags on each cDNA molecule came from a template-switch adaptor with 12 random nucleotides. TCRdb recomputed calls from the 5' RACE reads with MiXCR, one row per CDR3 protein. The table has 800,000 to 950,000 distinct CDR3 sequences, under 40% seen once. Each donor gave roughly 9.1 milliliters of peripheral blood. There were at least 5 micrograms of total RNA extracted from every sample. The V end lost 4 bases, the J end lost 6 bases, and 12 bases lay between the germline ends. The CDR3 loop spans 13 amino acids. Looked up from germline, CDR1 is SGHRS and CDR2 is YFSETQ. This clonotype showed up many times. Its target is unknown.

The chain links TRBV5-1 to TRBJ2-3; no firm D call. Material for sequencing was blood. The TCR originated in a man younger than 30 in good health. CDR3 DNA: TGCGCCAGCAGCCCACAGCTCGCGGATACGCAGTATTTT. Amino acid sequence: CASSPQLADTQYF.